This T cell receptor (beta chain) was identified in a study of long-term antiretroviral therapy in people with HIV. Regarding the study as a whole: Whereas controls had wider CDR3 length ranges, HIV repertoires had narrower ones. There were no data on ART adherence, viral resistance or therapy changes, a gap that limits inferences about post-ART repertoire changes.

As regards this clone: The antigen remains undetermined.

Running of the v3.0 immunoSEQ assay took place at survey level. Here immunoSEQ multiplex PCR was the method, and the copy in TCRdb shows in-frame clones only, minus some. The sample contains 20,000 to 25,000 clones, more than 65% of which appear only once. Each specimen consisted of roughly 1-11 million cryopreserved PBMC prior to extraction of DNA. Trimming cost V 5 bases and J 0 bases, with 10 bases left between them. The CDR3 runs to 15 residues. Germline V gene lookup returns CDR1 SGHVS and CDR2 FQNEAQ. The sequenced sample was unsorted PBMCs, obtained less than 2.5 years after starting antiretroviral therapy. This TCR was sampled from a man aged 35 to 55 with HIV. This sequence joins TRBV7-8 and TRBJ1-4; D is uncertain. In DNA, the CDR3 is TGTGCCAGCAGCCGACGGGTTGCAACTAATGAAAAACTGTTTTTT. This gives the protein CASSRRVATNEKLFF.